A single sample gave rise to the 32 T cell receptor beta chains below, sequenced in a study. TCRdb reprocessed the 5' RACE reads with MiXCR, giving one entry per CDR3 protein. The sample consists of tens of thousands of distinct CDR3 sequences, roughly 29% of them appearing once. The sample taken for sequencing was tumor-infiltrating naive CD4+ T cells sorted from the breast tumor. Sample subset: naive CD4+ T cells, CD4+CD45RA+CD25-. The source is a female donor with breast cancer.

By share, this clonotype counts as medium-sized. V usage is TRBV7-9 and J usage is TRBJ2-3; 7 bases align to TRBD1. The CDR3 covers 15 residues. V shed 9 bases, J shed 2 bases, and the junction held 11 bases outside the gene matches. Germline assignment: CDR1 SEHNR and CDR2 FQNEAQ (reference sequence). The CDR3 DNA reads as TGTGCCAGTTTCCGCGACAGGGTTGTCACAGATACGCAGTATTTT. Translated: CASFRDRVVTDTQYF.

This clonotype was picked up many times. This chain uses TRBV7-9 with TRBJ2-1; 8 bases fit TRBD2. The CDR3 loop spans 15 amino acids. The V gene's germline CDR1 is SEHNR and CDR2 FQNEAQ (reference sequence). Unmatched junction bases numbered 6, after V lost 5 bases and J lost 3 bases. In DNA, the CDR3 is TGTGCCAGCAGCCCTACTAGCGGAAACTACAATGAGCAGTTCTTC. Translated: CASSPTSGNYNEQFF. The whole variable domain, filled in from reference TRBV7-9 and TRBJ2-1, reads DTGVSQNPRHKITKRGQNVTFRCDPISEHNRLYWYRQTLGQGPEFLTYFQNEAQLEKSRLLSDRFSAERPKGSFSTLEIQRTEQGDSAMYLCASSPTSGNYNEQFFGPGTRLTVL.

On this clonotype itself: This clone may be a read error of a much larger clone one base away. This chain connects TRBV4-1 to TRBJ1-2; maybe TRBD1 (5 bases). CDR3 length equals 15 residues. CDR1 is MGHRA, CDR2 YSYEKL, per germline. The CDR3 DNA follows: TGCGCCAGCGGCCAAGAGGAGGGGACCCGGTATGGCTACACCTTC. Translating gives CASGQEEGTRYGYTF.

Of note for this clonotype: A much larger clone differs from this one at a single base, so this may be a read error. The rearrangement uses TRBV11-2 and TRBJ2-2, with 8 bases that match TRBD1. CDR1 is SGHAT, CDR2 FQNNGV, per germline. The CDR3 totals 15 residues. This chain's CDR3 is CASSPRTGRTGELSF. The CDR3 nucleotides are TGTGCCAGCAGCCCCAGGACAGGGCGGACCGGGGAGCTGTCTTTT.

The genes are TRBV2 and TRBJ1-4, with D uncertain. V shed 5 bases and J shed 0 bases, with 10 bases lying between them. The CDR3 totals 15 residues. CDR1 is SNHLY, CDR2 FYNNEI, per germline. The CDR3 DNA follows: TGTGCCAGCAGTCTGGACTCTGCAACTAATGAAAAACTGTTTTTT. It yields the protein CASSLDSATNEKLFF. The complete variable domain, with remaining parts taken from reference TRBV2 and TRBJ1-4, reads EPEVTQTPSHQVTQMGQEVILRCVPISNHLYFYWYRQILGQKVEFLVSFYNNEISEKSEIFDDQFSVERPDGSNFTLKIRSTKLEDSAMYFCASSLDSATNEKLFFGSGTQLSVL.

The genes are TRBV5-1 and TRBJ1-2; 10 nucleotides align to TRBD1. Germline-derived CDR1 and CDR2 are SGHRS and YFSETQ. Germline trimming cut 4 bases from V and 7 bases from J; bases unmatched to any gene: 7. The CDR3 runs 14 residues. The DNA of the CDR3 is TGCGCCAGCAGCATAGACAGGGGGCAGGGTGGCTACACCTTC. Translated: CASSIDRGQGGYTF.

V and J are TRBV19 and TRBJ1-1; no clear D. CDR1 and CDR2 from the germline V gene are LNHDA and SQIVND (reference sequence). V was clipped by 3 bases and J by 5 bases, with 10 bases between them. The CDR3 consists of 13 residues. The CDR3 spells CASSMAPETEAFF. CDR3 coding DNA: TGTGCCAGTAGTATGGCGCCGGAAACTGAAGCTTTCTTT.

In its sample, this clonotype was seen many times. The V gene is TRBV7-9, the J gene TRBJ2-1; D might be TRBD1 (6 bases). Germline assignment: CDR1 SEHNR and CDR2 FQNEAQ (reference sequence). V was pared by 3 bases and J by 9 bases, with 9 bases between. This CDR3 has 12 residues. This CDR3 is CASSLGAFEQFF. The CDR3 bases are TGTGCCAGCAGCTTGGGGGCTTTTGAGCAGTTCTTC.

In this sample, this clonotype turned up a few times. The chain combines TRBV11-2 with TRBJ2-7, with 9 bases fitting TRBD1. The CDR3 extends over 14 amino acids. The V and J ends lost 3 bases and 4 bases, in that order; junction bases with no gene match: 4. Germline CDR1 reads SGHAT; CDR2 reads FQNNGV. CDR3: CASSFTGGRYEQYF. The DNA for the CDR3 is TGTGCCAGCAGCTTTACAGGGGGCAGGTACGAGCAGTACTTC.

This clonotype is medium-sized. This chain links TRBV6-1 with TRBJ2-1; 9 positions match TRBD2. V gave up 5 bases and J gave up 1 base; unmatched junction bases: 6. The CDR3 consists of 16 residues. The germline CDR1 and CDR2 sequences are MNHNS and SASEGT. The DNA of the CDR3 is TGTGCCAGCAGTTTCCTCGCGGGAGGGTCCTACAATGAGCAGTTCTTC. Amino acid sequence: CASSFLAGGSYNEQFF.

This clonotype was counted once. It is unclear where the CDR3 begins or ends on the DNA, so no DNA is shown, and the CDR3 is as TCRdb lists it. This rearrangement joins TRBV4-1 to TRBJ2-2; the table's TRBD1 call for D was not verified on the DNA. The CDR3 comprises 15 residues, both ends counted. In germline, CDR1 is MGHRA, CDR2 YSYEKL. The CDR3: CASRLGQGTPGSCFF.

The V and J genes are TRBV20-1 and TRBJ1-1; D is ambiguous. Germline V gene lookup returns CDR1 DFQATT and CDR2 SNEGSKA (reference sequence). The CDR3 runs to 14 residues. Trimming pared 0 bases from V and 0 bases from J, leaving 8 bases between. The CDR3 spells CSARDLRLNTEAFF. The CDR3 nucleotides read TGCAGTGCTAGAGATTTACGGTTGAACACTGAAGCTTTCTTT.

The chain links TRBV7-2 to TRBJ1-1; D gene uncertain. V lost 2 bases, J lost 5 bases, and 12 bases lay in between. The CDR3 has 14 residues. Germline V gene lookup returns CDR1 SGHTA and CDR2 FQGNSA. CDR3 nucleotides: TGTGCCAGCAGCTTATCCCCCATGGGAACTGAAGCTTTCTTT. It yields the protein CASSLSPMGTEAFF.

As for this clonotype: This may come from a read error, since a much larger clone is one base off. The chain is built from TRBV7-2 and TRBJ1-1; D gene uncertain. This CDR3 spans 14 amino acids. The V gene's germline CDR1 is SGHTA and CDR2 FQGNSA. CDR3 in DNA: TGTGCCAGCGGCTTGTTCAGGATAAACACTGAAGCTTTCTTT. It specifies CASGLFRINTEAFF.

Concerning this clonotype itself: A much larger clone sits a single nucleotide away, making a read error possible. The chain joins TRBV5-1 to TRBJ2-1, with D uncertain. This CDR3 has 13 residues. The V gene lost 0 bases and the J gene lost 7 bases, with 8 bases spanning the gap. Germline CDR1 and CDR2: SGHRS and YFSETQ. CDR3 in amino acids: CASSLGALNEQFF. In DNA, the CDR3 is TGCGCCAGCAGCTTGGGGGCTTTGAATGAGCAGTTCTTC.

The rearrangement links TRBV15 to TRBJ2-3; D call uncertain. V was cut by 0 bases and J by 3 bases, with 7 bases left in between. Germline V gene data show CDR1 as LNHNV and CDR2 as YYDKDF (reference sequence). This CDR3 has 14 residues. The DNA of the CDR3 is TGTGCCACCAGCAGAGAGGCGAATACAGATACGCAGTATTTT. Protein: CATSREANTDTQYF.

By its share, this clonotype is medium-sized. The genes are TRBV29-1 and TRBJ2-1, with 10 bases identical to TRBD2. Germline CDR1 is SQVTM and CDR2 is ANQGSEA. The CDR3 extends over 14 amino acids. Here the CDR3 DNA reads TGCACCCTCGGAGCGGGAGGGTCCTACAATGAGCAGTTCTTC. Encoded protein: CTLGAGGSYNEQFF.

This clonotype occurred many times. This chain joins TRBV6-5 and TRBJ2-1, with TRBD2 matching 7 bases. Germline V gives CDR1 MNHEY, CDR2 SVGAGI. Trimming cost V 6 bases and J 4 bases; bases outside gene matches: 6. The CDR3 has 14 amino acids. The CDR3: CASSLGLPYNEQFF. The CDR3 DNA follows: TGTGCCAGCAGCCTGGGACTACCATACAATGAGCAGTTCTTC.

This clonotype showed up many times. The V and J genes are TRBV21-1 and TRBJ2-1. TRBV21-1 is recorded as a pseudogene. This CDR3 has 14 residues. The CDR3 spells CASKAGSSYNEQFF. CDR3 in DNA: TGTGCCAGCAAGGCGGGGAGCTCCTACAATGAGCAGTTCTTC.

About this clonotype itself: A much more abundant neighbour one base away suggests this may be a read error. The CDR3 DNA reads as TGTGCCAGCAGCGTAGGAATGGCCTCTAGTGATGTCCTAACCTACGAGCAGCACTTC. Its translation is CASSVGMASSDVLTYEQHF. The chain recombines TRBV9 with TRBJ2-7; the D is unclear. The CDR3 length is 19 residues. The V gene's germline CDR1 is SGDLS and CDR2 YYNGEE.

This clonotype was found many times. The rearrangement joins TRBV12-3 or TRBV12-4 to TRBJ2-1; TRBD1 matches 12 bases. This CDR3 is built from 15 residues. Trimming took 6 bases from V and 9 from J; bases not matched to a gene: 9. This CDR3 is CASSPGTGGLGEQFF. For the CDR3, the DNA is TGTGCCAGCAGCCCCGGGACAGGGGGCTTGGGTGAGCAGTTCTTC.

This clonotype was observed at least ten times. The rearrangement uses TRBV6-6 and TRBJ2-7; D is unresolved. This CDR3 has 15 amino acids. Germline V lookup: CDR1 MNHNY, CDR2 SVGAGI (reference sequence). V lost 0 bases, J lost 0 bases, and 9 bases lay in between. DNA of the CDR3: TGTGCCAGCAGTTACTCGCCTCAGAGCTCCTACGAGCAGTACTTC. Translating it yields CASSYSPQSSYEQYF.

In this sample, this clonotype turned up many times. The V and J genes are TRBV6-5 and TRBJ2-3, with TRBD1 as a possible D gene (5 bases). Per the germline V gene, CDR1 is MNHEY and CDR2 is SVGAGI. V was cut by 2 bases and J by 2 bases, with 17 bases left in between. The CDR3 runs 17 residues. CDR3 region: CASSYAAPGRDTDTQYF. CDR3 bases: TGTGCCAGCAGTTACGCGGCGCCCGGCAGGGACACAGATACGCAGTATTTT.

Regarding this clonotype: A read error may explain this, as a much larger clone is one base away. CDR3 amino acids: CASSLDSGSAAEQFF. The CDR3 nucleotides read TGTGCCAGCAGCTTAGATAGCGGGAGTGCCGCTGAGCAGTTCTTC. The chain joins TRBV7-2 to TRBJ2-1, with 9 bases fitting TRBD2. The V gene's germline CDR1 is SGHTA and CDR2 FQGNSA. With V trimmed by 1 base and J by 9 bases, 7 bases remained unmatched. This CDR3 has 15 residues.

This clonotype was detected only a few times. The chain carries TRBV7-2 and TRBJ2-7; D is ambiguous. CDR1 and CDR2 (germline): SGHTA, FQGNSA. The ends were cut back, 4 bases at V and 4 bases at J, with 11 bases in the middle. The CDR3 runs to 13 residues. The CDR3 bases are TGTGCCAGCAGCTCCTCGGAGAAGTACGAGCAGTACTTC. Translating it yields CASSSSEKYEQYF.

Of note for this clonotype: An end of the junction does not agree with germline; a read error may underlie this. V is TRBV27 and J is TRBJ1-5; no firm D call. CDR1 is MNHEY, CDR2 SMNVEV, per germline (reference sequence). The CDR3 loop spans 13 amino acids. The CDR3 is CANSFRGNQPQRF. CDR3 nucleotides: TGTGCCAACAGTTTTCGGGGAAATCAGCCCCAGCGTTTT.

This clonotype showed up many times. This chain uses TRBV5-5 with TRBJ2-7, with D possibly being TRBD1 (6 bases). Trimming took off 3 bases at V and 0 bases at J, with 13 bases between the two ends. The CDR3 has 15 residues. Germline-derived CDR1 and CDR2 are SGHKS and YYEKEE (reference sequence). CDR3: CASSSGQPNSYEQYF. CDR3 nucleotide sequence: TGTGCCAGCAGCTCCGGACAGCCCAACTCCTACGAGCAGTACTTC.

This chain connects TRBV29-1 to TRBJ2-3, with 9 bases matching TRBD2. CDR3 length equals 16 residues. The V segment lost 6 bases and the J segment 4 bases; nucleotides outside the gene matches: 14. Germline V gene lookup returns CDR1 SQVTM and CDR2 ANQGSEA. The CDR3 loop reads CSVEPLTSGRADTQYF. The CDR3 DNA sequence: TGCAGCGTCGAACCCCTCACTAGCGGGCGTGCAGATACGCAGTATTTT.

This clonotype occurred a few times. The CDR3 sequence: CASSLDWGQGGEQYF. The CDR3 coding sequence is TGCGCCAGCAGCTTGGATTGGGGACAGGGCGGCGAGCAGTACTTC. V and J are TRBV5-1 and TRBJ2-7; TRBD1 matches 9 bases. The V gene end was trimmed by 0 bases and the J gene end by 6 bases; junction bases not matched to a gene: 7. Germline CDR1 reads SGHRS; CDR2 reads YFSETQ. This CDR3 is built from 15 residues.

A few counts support this clonotype. Germline is not matched at one junction end, which may reflect a read error. The chain couples TRBV7-7 to TRBJ2-1; D unresolved. This CDR3 region has 12 residues. Germline V gene lookup returns CDR1 SSHAT and CDR2 FNYEAQ (reference sequence). The CDR3 nucleotides are TGTGCTAGCAGAAGTTCCTACAATGAGCAGTTCTTC. Its protein is CASRSSYNEQFF.

This rearrangement joins TRBV7-2 to TRBJ2-7, with 9 bases matching TRBD1. The junction had 10 bases not matched to a gene; V was cut back by 4 bases and J by 6 bases. The CDR3 covers 15 residues. Germline loops: CDR1 SGHTA, CDR2 FQGNSA. As DNA, the CDR3 is TGTGCCAGCAGCTACGGGGGGACAGGGACGGCCGAGCAGTACTTC. Translated: CASSYGGTGTAEQYF.

A few counts support this clonotype. This chain connects TRBV6-6 to TRBJ2-3, with D possibly being TRBD2 (6 bases). The CDR3 has 16 residues. Germline lookup yields CDR1 MNHNY and CDR2 SVGAGI (reference sequence). With 6 bases removed from V and 0 bases from J, the gap between germline ends came to 16 bases. The DNA of the CDR3 is TGTGCCAGCAGACCCCGCGGCGGGACTAGCACAGATACGCAGTATTTT. Protein: CASRPRGGTSTDTQYF.